A single TCR beta chain is shown here with its context. Its matching antigen is unknown. Some clones are missing from TCRdb's copy, which holds only in-frame ones; the method was immunoSEQ multiplex PCR. Among 50,000 to 60,000 clones, more than 75% were seen once, and the ten largest hold about a sixth. The data were taken from a study of T cells in localized non-small cell lung cancer. Study results and limitations: The greatest T cell clonality was found in uninvolved adjacent lung (higher than in tumor).

Germline lookup yields CDR1 SGDLS and CDR2 YYNGEE. This CDR3 spans 16 amino acids. V lost 0 bases, J lost 4 bases, and 8 bases stayed unmatched. Sequencing was performed on PBMCs, taken before any cancer treatment. The sequence came from a female donor with stage II lung adenocarcinoma. The gene calls are TRBV9 and TRBJ1-2; TRBD1 aligns across 8 bases. This chain's CDR3 is CASSVDGTGRFYGYTF. CDR3 DNA sequence: TGTGCCAGCAGCGTAGACGGGACAGGCCGATTCTATGGCTACACCTTC.